The entry below gives a single T cell receptor beta chain sequence along with its context. Its antigen is undetermined. This entry belongs to a study of CD8+ T cells in alopecia areata. Reverse transcription of extracted RNA yielded cDNA, which provided the sequencing template. Only in-frame clones appear in the TCRdb table, and some are missing; sequencing was by immunoSEQ multiplex PCR. The sample lists around 100,000 clones, 65% to 90% seen once, with over 8.5% in the top ten. Treatment described: oral pan-JAK inhibitor, 5-10 mg twice daily. PBMCs yielded sorted CD4+ and CD8+ T cells. Germline V lookup: CDR1 SGHVS, CDR2 FNYEAQ. The CDR3 totals 13 residues. V was pared by 1 base and J by 5 bases, with 6 bases between. Study outcomes and limitations: Scalp clonality and expanded CD8+ clones among the top 100 showed significant decreases with tofacitinib. Patients showed less clear TCR sequence sharing than mice, possibly partly because of HLA diversity.

This specimen consisted of CD8+ T cells sorted from blood, obtained at approximately week 31, from a patient treated with tofacitinib. The chain combines TRBV7-6 with TRBJ2-1, with D unclear. This TCR was sampled from a human donor with alopecia areata. The CDR3 sequence is CASSLGPDNEQFF. CDR3 in DNA: TGTGCCAGCAGCTTAGGCCCTGACAATGAGCAGTTCTTC. Using reference TRBV7-6 and TRBJ2-1 for the parts outside the CDR3, the full variable domain is GAGVSQSPRYKVTKRGQDVALRCDPISGHVSLYWYRQALGQGPEFLTYFNYEAQQDKSGLPNDRFSAERPEGSISTLTIQRTEQRDSAMYRCASSLGPDNEQFFGPGTRLTVL.